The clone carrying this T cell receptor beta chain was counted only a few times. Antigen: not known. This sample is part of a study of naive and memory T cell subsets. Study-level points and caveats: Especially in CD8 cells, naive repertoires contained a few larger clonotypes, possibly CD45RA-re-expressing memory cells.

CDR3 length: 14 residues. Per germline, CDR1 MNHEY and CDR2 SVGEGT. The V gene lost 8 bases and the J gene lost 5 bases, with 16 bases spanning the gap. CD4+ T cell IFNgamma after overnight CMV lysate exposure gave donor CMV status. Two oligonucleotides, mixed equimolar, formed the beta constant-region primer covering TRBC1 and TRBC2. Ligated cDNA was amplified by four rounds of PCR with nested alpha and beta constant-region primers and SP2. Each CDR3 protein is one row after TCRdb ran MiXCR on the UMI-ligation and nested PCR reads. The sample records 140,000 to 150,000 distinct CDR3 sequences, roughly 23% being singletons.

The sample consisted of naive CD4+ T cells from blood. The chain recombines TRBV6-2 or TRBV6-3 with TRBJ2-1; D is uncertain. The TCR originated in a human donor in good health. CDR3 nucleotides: TGTGCCAGCTCAAACCTGTACCCAAACAATGAGCAGTTCTTC. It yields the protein CASSNLYPNNEQFF.